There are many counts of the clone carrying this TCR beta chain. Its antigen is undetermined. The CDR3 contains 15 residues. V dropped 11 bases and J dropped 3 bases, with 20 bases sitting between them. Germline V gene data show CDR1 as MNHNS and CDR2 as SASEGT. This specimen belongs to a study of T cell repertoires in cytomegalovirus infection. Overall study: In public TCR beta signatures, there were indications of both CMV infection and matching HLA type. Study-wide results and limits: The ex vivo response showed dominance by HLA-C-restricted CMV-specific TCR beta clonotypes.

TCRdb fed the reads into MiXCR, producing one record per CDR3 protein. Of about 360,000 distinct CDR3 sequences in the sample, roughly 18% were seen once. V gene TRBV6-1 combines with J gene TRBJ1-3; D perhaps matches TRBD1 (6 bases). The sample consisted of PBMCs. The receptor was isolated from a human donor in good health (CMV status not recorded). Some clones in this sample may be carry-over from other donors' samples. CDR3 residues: CAGGGHRAGGNTIYF. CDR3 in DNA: TGTGCCGGCGGAGGACACAGGGCTGGTGGAAACACCATATATTTT.